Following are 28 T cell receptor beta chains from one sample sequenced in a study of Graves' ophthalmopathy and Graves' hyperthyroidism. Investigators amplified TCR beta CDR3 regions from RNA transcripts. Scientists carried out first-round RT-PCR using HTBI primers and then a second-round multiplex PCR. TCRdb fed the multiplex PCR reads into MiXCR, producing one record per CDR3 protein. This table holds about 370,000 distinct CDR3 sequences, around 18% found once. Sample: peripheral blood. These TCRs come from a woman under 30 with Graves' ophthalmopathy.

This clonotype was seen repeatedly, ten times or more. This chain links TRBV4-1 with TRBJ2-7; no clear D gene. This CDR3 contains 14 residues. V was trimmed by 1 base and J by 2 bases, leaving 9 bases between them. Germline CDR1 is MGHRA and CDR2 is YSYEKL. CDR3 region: CASSQGAPTYEQYF. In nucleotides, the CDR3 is TGCGCCAGCAGCCAAGGGGCTCCGACCTACGAGCAGTACTTC.

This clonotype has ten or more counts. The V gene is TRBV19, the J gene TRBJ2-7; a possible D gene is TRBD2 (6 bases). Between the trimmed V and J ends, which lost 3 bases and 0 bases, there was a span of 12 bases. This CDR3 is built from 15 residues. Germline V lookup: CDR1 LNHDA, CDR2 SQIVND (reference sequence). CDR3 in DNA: TGTGCCAGTAGTATCGGGGAGGACGGCTCCTACGAGCAGTACTTC. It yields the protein CASSIGEDGSYEQYF.

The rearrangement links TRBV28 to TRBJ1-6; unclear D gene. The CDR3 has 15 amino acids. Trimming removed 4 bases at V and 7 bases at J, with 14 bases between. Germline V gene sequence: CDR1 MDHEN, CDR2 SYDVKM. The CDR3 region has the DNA TGTGCCAGCAGTTCTCCCCAGCGGCCCAATTCACCCCTCCACTTT. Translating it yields CASSSPQRPNSPLHF. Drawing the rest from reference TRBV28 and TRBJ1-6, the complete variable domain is DVKVTQSSRYLVKRTGEKVFLECVQDMDHENMFWYRQDPGLGLRLIYFSYDVKMKEKGDIPEGYSVSREKKERFSLILESASTNQTSMYLCASSSPQRPNSPLHFGNGTRLTVT.

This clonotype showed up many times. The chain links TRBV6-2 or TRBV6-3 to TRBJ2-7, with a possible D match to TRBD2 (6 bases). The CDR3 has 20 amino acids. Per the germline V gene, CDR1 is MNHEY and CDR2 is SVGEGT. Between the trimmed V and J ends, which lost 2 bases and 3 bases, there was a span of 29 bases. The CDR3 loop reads CASSYVSARRTSGGDYEQYF. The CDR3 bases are TGTGCCAGCAGTTACGTCAGCGCTAGGAGGACCTCAGGAGGGGACTACGAGCAGTACTTC.

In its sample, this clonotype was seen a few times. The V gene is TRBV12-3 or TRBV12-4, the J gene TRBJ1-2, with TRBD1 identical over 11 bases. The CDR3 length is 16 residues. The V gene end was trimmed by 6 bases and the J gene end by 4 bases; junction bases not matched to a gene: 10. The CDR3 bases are TGTGCCAGCAGGCGCGCCGGGACAGGGGGACTCTATGGCTACACCTTC. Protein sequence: CASRRAGTGGLYGYTF.

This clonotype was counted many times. The CDR3 region is CASSQVNRGNNGYTF. In DNA, the CDR3 is TGCGCCAGCAGCCAAGTAAATCGGGGGAATAATGGCTACACCTTC. J is TRBJ1-2 and V is TRBV4-3; possibly TRBD1 for D (5 bases). V lost 1 base, J lost 6 bases, and 15 bases lay in between. This CDR3 is 15 amino acids long. Germline loops: CDR1 LGHNA, CDR2 YSLEER.

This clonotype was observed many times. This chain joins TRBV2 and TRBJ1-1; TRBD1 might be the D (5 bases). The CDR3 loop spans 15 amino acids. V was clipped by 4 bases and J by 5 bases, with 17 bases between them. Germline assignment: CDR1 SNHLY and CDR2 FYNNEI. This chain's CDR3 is CASSVLGGRETEAFF. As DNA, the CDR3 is TGTGCCAGCAGTGTGCTCGGGGGTAGGGAGACTGAAGCTTTCTTT.

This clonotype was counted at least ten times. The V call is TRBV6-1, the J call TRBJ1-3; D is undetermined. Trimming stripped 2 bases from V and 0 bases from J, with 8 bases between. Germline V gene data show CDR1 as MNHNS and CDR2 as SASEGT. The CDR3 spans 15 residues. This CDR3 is CASSESWYSGNTIYF. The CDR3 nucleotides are TGTGCCAGCAGTGAATCATGGTACTCTGGAAACACCATATATTTT.

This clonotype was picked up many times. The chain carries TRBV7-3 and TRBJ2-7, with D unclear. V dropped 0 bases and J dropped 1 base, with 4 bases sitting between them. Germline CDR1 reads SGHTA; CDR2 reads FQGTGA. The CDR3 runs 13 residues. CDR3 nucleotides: TGTGCCAGCAGCTTAACGCCTTCCTACGAGCAGTACTTC. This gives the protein CASSLTPSYEQYF.

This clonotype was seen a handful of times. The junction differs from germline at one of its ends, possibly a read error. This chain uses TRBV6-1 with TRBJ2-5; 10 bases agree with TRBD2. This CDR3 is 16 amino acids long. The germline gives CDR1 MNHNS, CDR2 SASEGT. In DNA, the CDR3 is TGTGCCAGCAGCGAAGCGGGAGGGCCTTCAATGGAGACCCAGTACTTC. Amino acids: CASSEAGGPSMETQYF.

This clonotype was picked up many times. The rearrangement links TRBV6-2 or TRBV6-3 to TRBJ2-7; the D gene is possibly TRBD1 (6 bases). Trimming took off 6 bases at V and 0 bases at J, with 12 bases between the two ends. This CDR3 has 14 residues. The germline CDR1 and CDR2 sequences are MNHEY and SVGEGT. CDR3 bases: TGTGCCAGCAGCTCCTTACAGGGCTCCTACGAGCAGTACTTC. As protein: CASSSLQGSYEQYF.

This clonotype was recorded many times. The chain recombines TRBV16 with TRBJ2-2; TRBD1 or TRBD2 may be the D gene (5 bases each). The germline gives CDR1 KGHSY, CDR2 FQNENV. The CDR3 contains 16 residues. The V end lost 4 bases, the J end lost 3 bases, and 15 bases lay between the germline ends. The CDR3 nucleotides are TGTGCCAGCAGCCGAGCAAGTGTGGGGGACACCGGGGAGCTGTTTTTT. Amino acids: CASSRASVGDTGELFF.

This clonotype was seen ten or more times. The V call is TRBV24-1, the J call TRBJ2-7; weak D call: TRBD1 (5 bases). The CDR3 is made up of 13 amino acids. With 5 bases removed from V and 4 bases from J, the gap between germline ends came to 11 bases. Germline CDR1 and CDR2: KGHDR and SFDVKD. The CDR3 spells CATSAAGSYEQYF. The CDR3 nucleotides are TGTGCCACCAGTGCGGCAGGGTCTTACGAGCAGTACTTC.

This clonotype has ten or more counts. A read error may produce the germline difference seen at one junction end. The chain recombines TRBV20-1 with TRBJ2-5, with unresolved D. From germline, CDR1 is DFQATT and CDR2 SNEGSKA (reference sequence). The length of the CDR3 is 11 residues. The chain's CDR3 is CSAREPEAQYF. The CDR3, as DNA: TGCAGTGCTAGAGAACCAGAGGCCCAGTACTTC.

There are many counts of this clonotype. The chain's CDR3 is CASSWGNMGHWDEQYF. In nucleotides, the CDR3 is TGCGCCAGCAGCTGGGGGAATATGGGACACTGGGACGAGCAGTACTTC. The chain carries TRBV5-1 and TRBJ2-7, with a possible D match to TRBD1 (6 bases). Trimming removed 3 bases at V and 5 bases at J, with 21 bases between. The CDR3 totals 16 residues. Germline CDR1 reads SGHRS; CDR2 reads YFSETQ. Using reference TRBV5-1 and TRBJ2-7 for the parts outside the CDR3, the full variable domain is KAGVTQTPRYLIKTRGQQVTLSCSPISGHRSVSWYQQTPGQGLQFLFEYFSETQRNKGNFPGRFSGRQFSNSRSEMNVSTLELGDSALYLCASSWGNMGHWDEQYFGPGTRLTVT.

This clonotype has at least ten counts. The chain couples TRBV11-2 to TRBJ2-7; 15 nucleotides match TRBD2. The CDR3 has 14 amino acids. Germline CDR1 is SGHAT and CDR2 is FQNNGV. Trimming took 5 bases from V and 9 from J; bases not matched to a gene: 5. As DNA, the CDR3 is TGTGCCAGCAGCCCAGAGGGACTAGCGGGGGGGCAGTACTTC. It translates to CASSPEGLAGGQYF.

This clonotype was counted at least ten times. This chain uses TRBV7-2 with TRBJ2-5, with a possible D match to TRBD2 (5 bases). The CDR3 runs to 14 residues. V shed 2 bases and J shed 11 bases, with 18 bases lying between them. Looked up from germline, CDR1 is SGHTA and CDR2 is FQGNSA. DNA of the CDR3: TGTGCCAGCAGCTTAAAGGTCGCTGGAGCGGAGCAGTACTTC. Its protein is CASSLKVAGAEQYF.

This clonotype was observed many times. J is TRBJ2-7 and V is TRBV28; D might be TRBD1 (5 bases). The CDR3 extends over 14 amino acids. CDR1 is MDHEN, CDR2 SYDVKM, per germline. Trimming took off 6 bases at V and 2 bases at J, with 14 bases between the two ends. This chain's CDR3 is CASRFDIGAYEQYF. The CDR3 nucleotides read TGTGCCAGCAGGTTTGATATAGGGGCCTACGAGCAGTACTTC.

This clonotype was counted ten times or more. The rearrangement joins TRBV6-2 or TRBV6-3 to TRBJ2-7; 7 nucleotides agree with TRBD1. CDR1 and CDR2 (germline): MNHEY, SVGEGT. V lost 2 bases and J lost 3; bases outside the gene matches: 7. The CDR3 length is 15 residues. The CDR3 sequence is CASSYRQGSGYEQYF. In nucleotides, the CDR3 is TGTGCCAGCAGTTACCGACAGGGAAGTGGCTACGAGCAGTACTTC.

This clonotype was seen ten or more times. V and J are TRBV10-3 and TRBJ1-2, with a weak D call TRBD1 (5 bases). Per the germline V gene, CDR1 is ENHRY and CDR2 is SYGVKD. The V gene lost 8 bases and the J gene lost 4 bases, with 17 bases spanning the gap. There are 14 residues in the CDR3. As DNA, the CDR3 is TGTGCCATCTTCTTTGGGGGATTCGGCTATGGCTACACCTTC. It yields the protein CAIFFGGFGYGYTF.

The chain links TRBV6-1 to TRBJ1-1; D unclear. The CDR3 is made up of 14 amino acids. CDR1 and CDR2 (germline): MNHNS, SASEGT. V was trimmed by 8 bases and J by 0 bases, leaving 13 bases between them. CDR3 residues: CASEVRSVNTEAFF. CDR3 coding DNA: TGTGCCAGCGAAGTACGCTCAGTGAACACTGAAGCTTTCTTT.

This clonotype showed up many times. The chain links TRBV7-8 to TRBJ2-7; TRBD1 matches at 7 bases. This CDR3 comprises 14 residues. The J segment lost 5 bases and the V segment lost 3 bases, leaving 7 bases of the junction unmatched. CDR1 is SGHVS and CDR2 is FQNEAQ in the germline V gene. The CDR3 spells CASSLQGVADEQYF. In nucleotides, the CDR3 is TGTGCCAGCAGCTTGCAGGGGGTTGCGGACGAGCAGTACTTC.

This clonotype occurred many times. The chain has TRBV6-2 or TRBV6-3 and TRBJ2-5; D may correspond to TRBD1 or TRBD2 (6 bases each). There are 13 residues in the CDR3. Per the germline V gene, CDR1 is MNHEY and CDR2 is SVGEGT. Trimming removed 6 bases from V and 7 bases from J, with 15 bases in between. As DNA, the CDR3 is TGTGCCAGCAGGTCAGCAGGGGAGGTGACCCAGTACTTC. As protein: CASRSAGEVTQYF.

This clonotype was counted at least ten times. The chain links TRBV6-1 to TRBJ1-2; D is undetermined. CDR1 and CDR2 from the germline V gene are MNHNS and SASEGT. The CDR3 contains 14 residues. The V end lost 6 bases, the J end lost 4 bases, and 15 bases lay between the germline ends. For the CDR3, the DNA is TGTGCCAGCAGCTCGTCCCTTCTCGCCTATGGCTACACCTTC. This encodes CASSSSLLAYGYTF.

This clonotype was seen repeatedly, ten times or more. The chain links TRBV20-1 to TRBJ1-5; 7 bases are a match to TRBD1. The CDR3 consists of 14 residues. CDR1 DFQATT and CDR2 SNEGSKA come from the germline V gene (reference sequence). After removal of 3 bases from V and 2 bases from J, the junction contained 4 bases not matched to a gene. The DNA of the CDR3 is TGCAGTGCTAGGTGGCAGGGGGGCAATCAGCCCCAGCATTTT. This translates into CSARWQGGNQPQHF.

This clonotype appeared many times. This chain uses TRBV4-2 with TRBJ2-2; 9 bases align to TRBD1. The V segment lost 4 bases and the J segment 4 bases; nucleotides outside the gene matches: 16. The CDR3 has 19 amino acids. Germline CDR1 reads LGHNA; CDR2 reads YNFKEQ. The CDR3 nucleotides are TGTGCCAGCAGCCCGGGAGTGGATTACAGGGGGCGCCTCACCGGGGAGCTGTTTTTT. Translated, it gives CASSPGVDYRGRLTGELFF.

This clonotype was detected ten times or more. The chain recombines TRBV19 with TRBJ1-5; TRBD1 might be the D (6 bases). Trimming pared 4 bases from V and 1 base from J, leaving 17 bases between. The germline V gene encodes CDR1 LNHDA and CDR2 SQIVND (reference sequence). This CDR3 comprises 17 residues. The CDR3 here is CASSTPFLGQSNQPQHF. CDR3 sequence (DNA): TGTGCCAGTAGTACCCCCTTTCTCGGACAGAGCAATCAGCCCCAGCATTTT. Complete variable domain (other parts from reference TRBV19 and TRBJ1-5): DGGITQSPKYLFRKEGQNVTLSCEQNLNHDAMYWYRQDPGQGLRLIYYSQIVNDFQKGDIAEGYSVSREKKESFPLTVTSAQKNPTAFYLCASSTPFLGQSNQPQHFGDGTRLSIL.

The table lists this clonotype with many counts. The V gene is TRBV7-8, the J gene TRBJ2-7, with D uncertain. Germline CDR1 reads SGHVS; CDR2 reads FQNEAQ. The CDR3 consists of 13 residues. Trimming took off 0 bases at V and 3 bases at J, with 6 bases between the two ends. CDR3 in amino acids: CASSLAQVYEQYF. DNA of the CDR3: TGTGCCAGCAGCTTAGCACAAGTCTACGAGCAGTACTTC. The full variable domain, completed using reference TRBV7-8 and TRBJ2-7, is GAGVSQSPRYKVAKRGQDVALRCDPISGHVSLFWYQQALGQGPEFLTYFQNEAQLDKSGLPSDRFFAERPEGSVSTLKIQRTQQEDSAVYLCASSLAQVYEQYFGPGTRLTVT.